Presented here are 13 T cell receptor beta chains from one specimen sequenced in a study of CD8 T cells in ankylosing spondylitis. MiXCR, run by TCRdb on the 5' RACE reads, gives a single entry per CDR3 protein. The sample has about 340,000 distinct CDR3 sequences, 14% to 15% seen once. The specimen was blood, either unsorted or a sorted T cell fraction (not recorded which). The receptors were sampled from a male donor with ankylosing spondylitis or in good health (not recorded which).

This chain links TRBV20-1 with TRBJ2-7; maybe TRBD1 (6 bases). Between the trimmed V and J ends, which lost 1 base and 4 bases, there was a span of 17 bases. CDR1 and CDR2 from the germline V gene are DFQATT and SNEGSKA (reference sequence). This CDR3 region has 15 residues. CDR3 amino acids: CSARGGRGLPYEQYF. The CDR3 DNA reads as TGCAGTGCTAGAGGGGGCAGGGGCCTACCTTACGAGCAGTACTTC.

The chain links TRBV12-3 or TRBV12-4 to TRBJ2-1; 7 bases are shared with TRBD2. This CDR3 comprises 15 residues. V was clipped by 3 bases and J by 2 bases; unmatched bases: 4. The CDR3 sequence is CASSFERGAYNEQFF. The CDR3 bases are TGTGCCAGCAGTTTCGAACGGGGGGCCTACAATGAGCAGTTCTTC.

The chain couples TRBV12-3 or TRBV12-4 to TRBJ1-6; weak D call: TRBD1 (5 bases). The CDR3 has 13 amino acids. The CDR3 protein is CAGWRGQNSPLHF. For the CDR3, the DNA is TGTGCGGGTTGGCGGGGCCAAAATTCACCCCTCCACTTT.

The chain carries TRBV4-1 and TRBJ2-3; TRBD2 matches at 7 bases. There are 18 residues in the CDR3. V was pared by 3 bases and J by 3 bases, with 15 bases of the junction left unmatched. CDR1 is MGHRA and CDR2 is YSYEKL in the germline V gene. Here the CDR3 reads CASSQQTGRPSRTDTQYF. CDR3 nucleotide sequence: TGCGCCAGCAGCCAGCAAACCGGGAGGCCATCGAGGACAGATACGCAGTATTTT.

This clonotype was seen more than once but under ten times. The chain uses TRBV5-1 and TRBJ2-2; D might be TRBD2 (5 bases). Germline V gene lookup returns CDR1 SGHRS and CDR2 YFSETQ. CDR3 size: 15 residues. The V end was cut by 4 bases, the J end by 6 bases, with 16 bases between. The CDR3 reads CASSSGGTGAGELFF. The CDR3 DNA is TGCGCCAGCAGCAGCGGAGGTACCGGCGCCGGGGAGCTGTTTTTT. The full variable domain, with the rest looked up from reference TRBV5-1 and TRBJ2-2, is KAGVTQTPRYLIKTRGQQVTLSCSPISGHRSVSWYQQTPGQGLQFLFEYFSETQRNKGNFPGRFSGRQFSNSRSEMNVSTLELGDSALYLCASSSGGTGAGELFFGEGSRLTVL.

V usage is TRBV7-9 and J usage is TRBJ1-4; D call uncertain. From germline, CDR1 is SEHNR and CDR2 FQNEAQ (reference sequence). This CDR3 is built from 13 residues. V lost 1 base and J 7 bases, leaving 7 bases between the germline ends. The CDR3 DNA is TGTGCCAGCAGCTTAGTTCCTAGTGAAAAACTGTTTTTT. Translating it yields CASSLVPSEKLFF.

The chain uses TRBV4-1 and TRBJ2-5; TRBD2 matches at 10 bases. CDR3 length: 16 residues. The germline gives CDR1 MGHRA, CDR2 YSYEKL. Trimming removed 0 bases from V and 5 bases from J; junction bases left unmatched: 6. The CDR3 loop is CASSQDASGGSETQYF. DNA of the CDR3: TGCGCCAGCAGCCAAGATGCTAGCGGGGGATCGGAGACCCAGTACTTC.

The chain recombines TRBV6-5 with TRBJ2-7; unclear D gene. This CDR3 spans 13 amino acids. The V end was cut by 0 bases, the J end by 2 bases, with 5 bases between. Germline V gene sequence: CDR1 MNHEY, CDR2 SVGAGI. The CDR3 region has the DNA TGTGCCAGCAGTTACTCGACCCCCTACGAGCAGTACTTC. Residues: CASSYSTPYEQYF.

The chain is built from TRBV3-1 and TRBJ2-6, with 8 bases lining up with TRBD2. Unmatched junction bases numbered 6, after V lost 2 bases and J lost 0 bases. Per the germline V gene, CDR1 is LGHDT and CDR2 is YNNKEL (reference sequence). CDR3 length: 18 amino acids. The CDR3 loop reads CASSQLSGGVSGANVLTF. CDR3 DNA sequence: TGTGCCAGCAGCCAACTAAGCGGGGGTGTCTCTGGGGCCAACGTCCTGACTTTC.

The gene calls are TRBV12-3 or TRBV12-4 and TRBJ1-3; no firm D call. V was shortened by 6 bases and J by 6 bases, with 6 bases between the two germline ends. This CDR3 comprises 11 residues. Here the CDR3 reads CASSNQNTIYF. In DNA form, the CDR3 reads TGTGCCAGCAGCAACCAAAACACCATATATTTT.

V is TRBV6-1 and J is TRBJ1-2; TRBD1 aligns across 8 bases. The J segment lost 4 bases and the V segment lost 5 bases, leaving 6 bases of the junction unmatched. Germline V gene lookup returns CDR1 MNHNS and CDR2 SASEGT. The CDR3 totals 14 residues. As DNA, the CDR3 is TGTGCCAGCAGTCGGACAGGGTTTGGCTATGGCTACACCTTC. Protein sequence: CASSRTGFGYGYTF.

The chain carries TRBV20-1 and TRBJ2-3; D not certain. From germline, CDR1 is DFQATT and CDR2 SNEGSKA (reference sequence). V lost 3 bases and J lost 1, with 8 bases in between. The CDR3 totals 13 residues. CDR3 bases: TGCAGTGCTAGTACTACGGGCACAGATACGCAGTATTTT. As protein: CSASTTGTDTQYF.

Only a few counts were recorded for this clonotype. The DNA for the CDR3 is TGCAGTGCGCCGGACAGTTCCTACGAGCAGTACTTC. It yields the protein CSAPDSSYEQYF. The chain carries TRBV20-1 and TRBJ2-7; the D gene is possibly TRBD1 (6 bases). In germline, CDR1 is DFQATT, CDR2 SNEGSKA (reference sequence). V was cut by 6 bases and J by 1 base, with 10 bases left in between. The CDR3 runs 12 residues.